This TCR beta chain was obtained from a study of T cell changes during pregnancy in multiple sclerosis. Here immunoSEQ multiplex PCR was the method, and the copy in TCRdb shows in-frame clones only, minus some. There are about 130,000 clones in the sample; 90% to 98% occur only once, and over 0.35% lies in the top ten. In germline, CDR1 is LGHNA, CDR2 YNFKEQ. V shed 4 bases and J 1 base; nucleotides not matched to a gene: 4. The CDR3 is 15 residues long. The clonotype originates from a female donor with multiple sclerosis, enrolled in a pregnancy study. The chain links TRBV4-2 to TRBJ2-7; TRBD2 aligns across 10 bases. The sequencing used peripheral blood, collected after pregnancy. The CDR3 here is CASSPTSGTSYEQYF. For the CDR3, the DNA is TGTGCCAGCAGCCCTACTAGCGGGACTTCCTACGAGCAGTACTTC.